These 32 T cell receptor beta chains came from one sample sequenced in a study of T cells after yellow fever vaccination. TCRdb independently ran MiXCR on the 5' RACE reads; one entry per CDR3 protein. The top ten clones hold about 15% of a sample with some 400,000 distinct CDR3 sequences, 6% to 8% of them seen once. The source material was PBMCs, sampled 5 days after the yellow fever booster vaccination. These receptors came from a young man who received the YFV17D yellow fever vaccine.

This clonotype was recorded a few times. The chain is built from TRBV4-1 and TRBJ2-5; 13 nucleotides align to TRBD2. J was trimmed by 5 bases and V by 1 base; bases with no gene match: 22. The CDR3 has 22 residues. Germline loops: CDR1 MGHRA, CDR2 YSYEKL. CDR3 sequence: CASSQVTLRGTSGTSLSETQYF. The CDR3 DNA sequence: TGCGCCAGCAGCCAAGTTACCCTACGCGGGACTAGCGGGACAAGTTTGAGTGAGACCCAGTACTTC.

This clonotype was counted at least ten times. The gene calls are TRBV27 and TRBJ2-3; TRBD1 is a possible D gene (5 bases). Trimming cost V 6 bases and J 2 bases, with 12 bases left between them. The germline V gene has CDR1 MNHEY and CDR2 SMNVEV (reference sequence). CDR3 size: 14 residues. The CDR3 bases are TGTGCCAGCAGGTCTGGGGCAGCCACAGATACGCAGTATTTT. It encodes CASRSGAATDTQYF.

Regarding this clonotype: The junction does not match germline at one end; this may be a read error. The chain is built from TRBV5-1 and TRBJ1-2; perhaps TRBD1 as D (5 bases). The CDR3 runs to 16 residues. The germline V gene encodes CDR1 SGHRS and CDR2 YFSETQ. CDR3 amino acids: CASSSGTLGANYGYTF. Written as DNA, the CDR3 is TGCGCCAGTAGCTCCGGGACCCTCGGAGCTAACTATGGCTACACCTTC.

This chain links TRBV24-1 with TRBJ2-1; the match to TRBD2 covers 10 bases. The V gene end was trimmed by 5 bases and the J gene end by 7 bases; junction bases not matched to a gene: 10. CDR1 is KGHDR, CDR2 SFDVKD, per germline. The CDR3 sequence is 16 residues long. CDR3 amino acids: CATSAKSGRAGNEQFF. In DNA, the CDR3 is TGTGCCACCAGTGCCAAAAGCGGGAGGGCCGGAAATGAGCAGTTCTTC.

This chain joins TRBV24-1 and TRBJ2-7; D remains ambiguous. Trimming left V 4 bases short and J 7 bases short, with 16 bases between. The CDR3 loop spans 14 amino acids. From germline, CDR1 is KGHDR and CDR2 SFDVKD. Written as DNA, the CDR3 is TGTGCCACCAGTGAGGCCGGGCTCCGTGGTGAGCAGTACTTC. Its translation is CATSEAGLRGEQYF.

This clonotype has only a few counts. The rearrangement joins TRBV19 to TRBJ2-1, with TRBD2 matching over 8 bases. V shed 6 bases and J 5 bases; nucleotides not matched to a gene: 9. The CDR3 contains 15 residues. CDR1 and CDR2 (germline): LNHDA, SQIVND (reference sequence). CDR3 residues: CASRRTSGYNNEQFF. The CDR3 region has the DNA TGTGCCAGTAGGAGAACTAGCGGATACAACAATGAGCAGTTCTTC. Complete variable domain (other parts from reference TRBV19 and TRBJ2-1): DGGITQSPKYLFRKEGQNVTLSCEQNLNHDAMYWYRQDPGQGLRLIYYSQIVNDFQKGDIAEGYSVSREKKESFPLTVTSAQKNPTAFYLCASRRTSGYNNEQFFGPGTRLTVL.

This clonotype was found many times. The chain joins TRBV5-1 to TRBJ2-2; 10 bases are shared with TRBD2. This CDR3 comprises 16 residues. Trimming removed 3 bases from V and 4 bases from J; junction bases left unmatched: 6. CDR1 is SGHRS and CDR2 is YFSETQ in the germline V gene. The CDR3 DNA follows: TGCGCCAGCAGCTCGACTAGCGGGTATTTCACCGGGGAGCTGTTTTTT. It specifies CASSSTSGYFTGELFF.

This clonotype occurred a few times. V usage is TRBV27 and J usage is TRBJ1-2, with 7 bases fitting TRBD1. CDR1 is MNHEY and CDR2 is SMNVEV in the germline V gene (reference sequence). The CDR3 sequence is 19 residues long. The V gene end was trimmed by 5 bases and the J gene end by 0 bases; junction bases not matched to a gene: 18. CDR3 in amino acids: CASSPRGGGTKFTNYGYTF. The CDR3 DNA sequence: TGTGCCAGCAGTCCCCGGGGAGGGGGCACGAAGTTTACTAACTATGGCTACACCTTC.

V and J are TRBV4-2 and TRBJ1-5; D remains ambiguous. The V end lost 0 bases, the J end lost 0 bases, and 6 bases lay between the germline ends. This CDR3 has 15 residues. Per the germline V gene, CDR1 is LGHNA and CDR2 is YNFKEQ. CDR3 nucleotide sequence: TGTGCCAGCAGCCAAGATCCCTATAGCAATCAGCCCCAGCATTTT. This encodes CASSQDPYSNQPQHF.

The chain recombines TRBV24-1 with TRBJ2-2; perhaps TRBD2 as D (5 bases). The germline gives CDR1 KGHDR, CDR2 SFDVKD. V lost 4 bases and J 9 bases, leaving 11 bases between the germline ends. CDR3 length: 13 residues. Here the CDR3 reads CATSESGFRELFF. The CDR3 coding sequence is TGTGCCACCAGTGAGAGCGGCTTCAGGGAGCTGTTTTTT.

V gene TRBV19 combines with J gene TRBJ2-7; no definite D call. Looked up from germline, CDR1 is LNHDA and CDR2 is SQIVND (reference sequence). The CDR3 is 14 amino acids. Trimming took off 2 bases at V and 6 bases at J, with 14 bases between the two ends. The CDR3 sequence is CASSIRAESLEQYF. CDR3 nucleotides: TGTGCCAGTAGTATAAGGGCGGAGAGCCTCGAGCAGTACTTC. Full variable domain (outside the CDR3, taken from reference TRBV19 and TRBJ2-7): DGGITQSPKYLFRKEGQNVTLSCEQNLNHDAMYWYRQDPGQGLRLIYYSQIVNDFQKGDIAEGYSVSREKKESFPLTVTSAQKNPTAFYLCASSIRAESLEQYFGPGTRLTVT.

The chain links TRBV7-9 to TRBJ2-3; 9 bases fit TRBD2. The germline V gene encodes CDR1 SEHNR and CDR2 FQNEAQ (reference sequence). The CDR3 sequence is 16 residues long. Unmatched junction bases numbered 12, after V lost 5 bases and J lost 6 bases. The CDR3 is CASSQEHAGGFDTQYF. The CDR3 DNA is TGTGCCAGCAGCCAAGAACACGCGGGAGGGTTCGATACGCAGTATTTT.

In regard to this clonotype: A much larger clone sits a single nucleotide away, making a read error possible. The rearrangement links TRBV29-1 to TRBJ2-3, with 9 bases lining up with TRBD2. Germline CDR1 and CDR2: SQVTM and ANQGSEA. Losses at the gene ends were 5 bases for V and 7 bases for J; bases not matched to a gene: 10. CDR3 size: 14 residues. CDR3 bases: TGCAGCGTTTCCACAGCGGGAGGTATAAATACGCAGTATTTT. Translation gives CSVSTAGGINTQYF.

The sample holds a few counts of this clonotype. This chain connects TRBV20-1 to TRBJ2-4; either TRBD1 or TRBD2 may supply D (5 bases each). Trimming pared 0 bases from V and 8 bases from J, leaving 11 bases between. The V gene's germline CDR1 is DFQATT and CDR2 SNEGSKA (reference sequence). There are 13 residues in the CDR3. CDR3 DNA sequence: TGCAGTGCTAGAGAGGCAGGGCGGGACATTCAGTACTTC. This encodes CSAREAGRDIQYF.

DNA for the CDR3: TGCAGTGCTACTTATTACAGGGGTGGCACCGGGGAGCTGTTTTTT. Its protein is CSATYYRGGTGELFF. The chain joins TRBV20-1 to TRBJ2-2; 7 positions match TRBD1. With V trimmed by 4 bases and J by 4 bases, 9 bases remained unmatched. The CDR3 totals 15 residues. CDR1 DFQATT and CDR2 SNEGSKA come from the germline V gene (reference sequence).

This clonotype has more than one count but fewer than ten. This chain connects TRBV20-1 to TRBJ2-1; 12 bases map to TRBD1. This CDR3 region has 19 residues. The V gene end was trimmed by 6 bases and the J gene end by 5 bases; junction bases not matched to a gene: 20. Germline assignment: CDR1 DFQATT and CDR2 SNEGSKA (reference sequence). This CDR3 reads CSATTGQGAGTSFHNEQFF. The CDR3 region has the DNA TGCAGTGCCACCACGGGACAGGGGGCCGGGACTAGCTTCCACAATGAGCAGTTCTTC.

This clonotype was detected a few times. This sequence joins TRBV18 and TRBJ2-7; TRBD1 matches at 7 bases. CDR3 length equals 14 residues. V lost 5 bases and J lost 2; bases outside the gene matches: 6. CDR1 KGHSH and CDR2 LQKENI come from the germline V gene. Written as DNA, the CDR3 is TGTGCCAGCTCAGCAACAGGGGCGACCTACGAGCAGTACTTC. Translating gives CASSATGATYEQYF.

This clonotype appeared a few times. This chain connects TRBV14 to TRBJ2-7; D is undetermined. The V gene's germline CDR1 is SGHDN and CDR2 FVKESK. The CDR3 has 12 amino acids. V lost 0 bases and J 9 bases, leaving 9 bases between the germline ends. The CDR3 protein is CASSQEYLGQYF. DNA of the CDR3: TGTGCCAGCAGCCAAGAGTACCTGGGGCAGTACTTC.

This clonotype has only a few counts. The chain couples TRBV5-6 to TRBJ1-1; no definite D call. Deletions cut 4 bases from V and 4 bases from J, with 8 bases between. CDR1 SGHDT and CDR2 YYEEEE come from the germline V gene. The CDR3 extends over 12 amino acids. In DNA, the CDR3 is TGTGCCAGCAGCCTATTTGCCACTGAAGCTTTCTTT. Its protein is CASSLFATEAFF.

In this sample, this clonotype turned up many times. This chain joins TRBV27 and TRBJ2-2; no clear D. In germline, CDR1 is MNHEY, CDR2 SMNVEV (reference sequence). The CDR3 totals 15 residues. V lost 2 bases and J lost 5, with 12 bases in between. CDR3 loop: CASSLVGLVTGELFF. As DNA, the CDR3 is TGTGCCAGCAGTTTAGTGGGTCTAGTAACCGGGGAGCTGTTTTTT.

This clonotype was detected many times. The V and J genes are TRBV5-6 and TRBJ2-4, with D maybe TRBD1 (6 bases). V was shortened by 4 bases and J by 7 bases, with 24 bases between the two germline ends. The germline gives CDR1 SGHDT, CDR2 YYEEEE. CDR3 length: 17 residues. The CDR3 spells CASSRKTSGARGNIQYF. The CDR3 bases are TGTGCCAGCAGCCGAAAGACCTCAGGGGCCCGCGGGAACATTCAGTACTTC.

V and J are TRBV19 and TRBJ2-7; TRBD1 matches 8 bases. The germline gives CDR1 LNHDA, CDR2 SQIVND (reference sequence). The CDR3 extends over 14 amino acids. V trimming: 4 bases; J trimming: 6 bases; junction bases outside the gene matches: 8. Here the CDR3 reads CASSSGQGLGEQYF. In nucleotides, the CDR3 is TGTGCCAGTAGTAGCGGACAGGGTCTCGGCGAGCAGTACTTC.

This clonotype appeared a few times. This chain connects TRBV20-1 to TRBJ2-1, with 10 positions matching TRBD2. V trimming: 3 bases; J trimming: 0 bases; junction bases outside the gene matches: 8. Germline CDR1 and CDR2: DFQATT and SNEGSKA (reference sequence). The CDR3 runs 17 residues. The CDR3 bases are TGCAGTGCTAGGGTAGCGGGAGGCAGAAGCTCCTACAATGAGCAGTTCTTC. It translates to CSARVAGGRSSYNEQFF.

This clonotype was counted only a few times. The chain uses TRBV15 and TRBJ1-1; D is perhaps TRBD1 (5 bases). The CDR3 runs to 14 residues. The germline V gene encodes CDR1 LNHNV and CDR2 YYDKDF (reference sequence). V lost 4 bases, J lost 5 bases, and 14 bases lay in between. The CDR3 reads CATSTNLGGTEAFF. CDR3 coding DNA: TGTGCCACCAGCACCAACCTTGGGGGGACTGAAGCTTTCTTT.

Many counts were recorded for this clonotype. The DNA of the CDR3 is TGTGCCAGCAGCCCCTACCGGACTCTCAAAGAGGAGGAGCTGTTTTTT. It specifies CASSPYRTLKEEELFF. The genes are TRBV11-2 and TRBJ2-2; weak D call: TRBD2 (5 bases). CDR1 is SGHAT, CDR2 FQNNGV, per germline. The CDR3 is 16 amino acids. Trimming shortened V by 5 bases and J by 10 bases, and 23 bases separated the two germline ends.

The sample holds many counts of this clonotype. The rearrangement uses TRBV6-1 and TRBJ2-5; TRBD2 is a possible D gene (6 bases). Trimming stripped 6 bases from V and 5 bases from J, with 16 bases between. From germline, CDR1 is MNHNS and CDR2 SASEGT. CDR3 size: 14 residues. The DNA of the CDR3 is TGTGCCAGCAGCCCCCCGGGGGTTTGGGAGACCCAGTACTTC. It specifies CASSPPGVWETQYF.

The rearrangement uses TRBV18 and TRBJ2-5; 7 bases map to TRBD2. From germline, CDR1 is KGHSH and CDR2 LQKENI. V was clipped by 8 bases and J by 1 base; unmatched bases: 4. The CDR3 runs 13 residues. In DNA, the CDR3 is TGTGCCAGCACTACTAGCGCCCAAGAGACCCAGTACTTC. Amino acids: CASTTSAQETQYF. Full variable domain (remainder filled in from reference TRBV18 and TRBJ2-5): NAGVMQNPRHLVRRRGQEARLRCSPMKGHSHVYWYRQLPEEGLKFMVYLQKENIIDESGMPKERFSAEFPKEGPSILRIQQVVRGDSAAYFCASTTSAQETQYFGPGTRLLVL.

This clonotype was detected many times. This rearrangement joins TRBV4-2 to TRBJ2-7; 7 bases are a match to TRBD1. The CDR3 runs to 14 residues. Per the germline V gene, CDR1 is LGHNA and CDR2 is YNFKEQ. Trimming took 6 bases from V and 3 from J; bases not matched to a gene: 8. This chain's CDR3 is CASSLGTDLYEQYF. CDR3 bases: TGTGCCAGCAGTCTCGGGACAGACCTCTACGAGCAGTACTTC.

This rearrangement joins TRBV20-1 to TRBJ2-7; possibly TRBD1 or TRBD2 for D (5 bases each). The germline gives CDR1 DFQATT, CDR2 SNEGSKA (reference sequence). CDR3 length: 13 amino acids. V was pared by 6 bases and J by 0 bases, with 12 bases between. The CDR3 spells CSAVGPLSYEQYF. CDR3 nucleotide sequence: TGCAGTGCGGTGGGACCCCTCTCCTACGAGCAGTACTTC.

This clonotype was picked up many times. The CDR3, as DNA: TGTGCCTGGAGAAATTGGGAGGACATTCAGTACTTC. Translating it yields CAWRNWEDIQYF. This rearrangement joins TRBV30 to TRBJ2-4; the D gene is possibly TRBD2 (6 bases). The CDR3 is 12 residues long. Germline loops: CDR1 GTSNPN, CDR2 SVGIG (reference sequence). Trimming cost V 3 bases and J 8 bases, with 11 bases left between them.

The sample holds many counts of this clonotype. The chain couples TRBV7-8 to TRBJ2-1; D possibly corresponds to TRBD1 (5 bases). Germline loops: CDR1 SGHVS, CDR2 FQNEAQ. The CDR3 sequence is 14 residues long. V was clipped by 2 bases and J by 8 bases, with 13 bases between them. The CDR3 is CASSLWGPQDEQFF. CDR3 sequence (DNA): TGTGCCAGCAGCTTATGGGGCCCGCAGGATGAGCAGTTCTTC.

The V gene is TRBV10-1, the J gene TRBJ2-7, with D possibly being TRBD2 (5 bases). The CDR3 length is 13 residues. CDR1 WNHNN and CDR2 SYGVQD come from the germline V gene (reference sequence). Trimming left V 5 bases short and J 5 bases short, with 13 bases between. The CDR3 sequence: CASSRRAGDEQYF. CDR3 DNA sequence: TGCGCCAGCAGTCGGCGGGCGGGCGACGAGCAGTACTTC.